The present TCR beta chain was sequenced within a study of regulatory T cells in long-lasting Graves disease (dated by TCRdb to about 2021). Broadly, across the study: Newly diagnosed Graves' disease patients had taken antithyroid drugs for less than 3 months. TCR sequencing covered approximately 13 persistent and roughly 20 newly diagnosed Graves' disease patients, around 35 samples in total. Patients with persistent Graves' disease were compared with patients with newly diagnosed Graves' disease using TCR sequencing and RNA sequencing of peripheral blood. The study was conducted in China and was registered as a clinical trial. Results the study describes overall, beyond this receptor: Only the TCR beta chain was sequenced and analyzed. Lower TCR Shannon entropy and fewer highly expanded clones were observed in persistent Graves' disease patients than in newly diagnosed patients, which suggested clonal expansion. The small sample size was acknowledged by the authors as a limitation that may reduce accuracy. TRBV28, TRBJ1-2 and TRBJ2-5 were preferentially used in persistent disease, while TRBV20-1 and TRBJ2-1 were favored in newly diagnosed disease. Only peripheral blood was studied, because thyroid tissue, the primary lesion, was inaccessible. Patients with persistent disease shared more public clonotypes (around 3,000) than newly diagnosed patients did (about 1,000).

On this clonotype: Its specific antigen is unknown. Within one base of it there is no much larger clone, and no base qualities were kept.

Taken with the paper, the label for time point translates to: newly diagnosed GD, antithyroid drugs for less than 3 months. For both TCR sequencing and RNA sequencing, RNA was extracted from PBMCs in TRIzol. The diagnosis of Graves' disease was made according to American Thyroid Association guidelines. Patients for the study were recruited at an endocrinology department in Xi'an, China. From each patient, around 9.3 milliliters of peripheral blood was collected into an EDTA anticoagulant tube. Ficoll Paque Plus density gradient separation was used to isolate PBMCs, and no further T cell sorting was done. An Agilent 2100 Bioanalyzer and agarose gel were used to assess RNA quality, and a NanoDrop 2000 was used to measure RNA concentration. Trimming accounts for 7 bases at V and 2 bases at J, while the number of junction bases matched to no gene is 14. The CDR3 holds 16 amino acids from the cysteine to the phenylalanine. Left in the record is the CDR3 DNA by itself, 48 bases read in frame from the first base. The germline V gene supplies CDR1 MDHEN and CDR2 SYDVKM.

Libraries came from multiplex PCR. The run used an Illumina HiSeq 4000. TCR beta libraries were built with iRepertoire HTBI primers and Arm-PCR amplification of CDR3 regions. Gel purification was performed on PCR products prior to sequencing. Per the authors' processing: Gene usage analysis of CDR3 amino acid clonotypes used the approximately 56 TRBV and around 13 TRBJ segments found across samples. COPE and FqMerger were used to merge the filtered high-quality paired reads into contigs. BLAST was used to align contigs to the IMGT TRBV, TRBD and TRBJ reference genes, and CDR3 was defined following IMGT. Clonotypes above 0.1% frequency were classified as highly expanded clones. Shannon entropy served as the measure of repertoire diversity, while the Gini coefficient captured V-J evenness. Clonotypes shared by more than one individual were considered public. TCRdb reran the public reads through fastp at Q25 and MiXCR, keeping productive beta chains. When rows share a CDR3 protein, they turn into one entry using the most common DNA and genes. These V and J calls originate from TCRdb's pipeline instead of the authors' own analysis. In all, the sample holds approximately 250,000 distinct CDR3 sequences, and around 20% of those were seen once. Together, the top ten hold over 20% of the sample.

Specimen: peripheral blood mononuclear cells (PBMCs), collected at new diagnosis, from a patient treated with antithyroid drugs. The clonotype was recovered from a female donor with Graves disease. The chain joins TRBV28 to TRBJ2-7, with 7 central nucleotides matching TRBD1. The bases read TGTGCCAGCAACCTAATTGAGGGGGCCACTACCTACGAGCAGTACTTC. This encodes CASNLIEGATTYEQYF.